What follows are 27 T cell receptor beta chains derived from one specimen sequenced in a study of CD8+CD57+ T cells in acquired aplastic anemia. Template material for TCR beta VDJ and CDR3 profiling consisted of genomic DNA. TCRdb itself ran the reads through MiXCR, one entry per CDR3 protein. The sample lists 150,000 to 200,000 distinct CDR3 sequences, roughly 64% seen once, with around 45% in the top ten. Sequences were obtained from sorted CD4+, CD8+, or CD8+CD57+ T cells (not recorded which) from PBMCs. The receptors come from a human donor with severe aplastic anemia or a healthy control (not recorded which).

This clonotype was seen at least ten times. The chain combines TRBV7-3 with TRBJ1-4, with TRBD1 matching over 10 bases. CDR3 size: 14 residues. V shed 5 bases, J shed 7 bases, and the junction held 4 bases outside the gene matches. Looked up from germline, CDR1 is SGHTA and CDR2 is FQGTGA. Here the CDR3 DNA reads TGTGCCAGCAGCCCGACAGGGGGCTTTGAAAAACTGTTTTTT. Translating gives CASSPTGGFEKLFF.

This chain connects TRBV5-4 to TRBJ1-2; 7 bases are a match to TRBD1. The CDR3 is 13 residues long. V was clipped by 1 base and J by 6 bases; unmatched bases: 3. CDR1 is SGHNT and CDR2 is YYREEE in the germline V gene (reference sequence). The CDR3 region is CASSLTGVDGYTF. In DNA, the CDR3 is TGTGCCAGCAGCTTGACAGGGGTTGATGGCTACACCTTC.

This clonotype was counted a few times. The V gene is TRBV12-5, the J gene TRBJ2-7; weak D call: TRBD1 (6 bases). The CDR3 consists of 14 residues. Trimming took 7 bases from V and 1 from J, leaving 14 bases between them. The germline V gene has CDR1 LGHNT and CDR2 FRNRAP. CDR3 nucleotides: TGTGCTAGTGCTGTGGACAGCCCTTCCTACGAGCAGTACTTC. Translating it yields CASAVDSPSYEQYF.

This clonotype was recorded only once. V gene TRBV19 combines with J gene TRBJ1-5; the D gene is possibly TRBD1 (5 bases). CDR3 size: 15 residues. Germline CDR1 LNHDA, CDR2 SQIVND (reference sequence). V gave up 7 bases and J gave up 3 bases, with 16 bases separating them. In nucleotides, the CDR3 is TGTGCCAGTACCCACCTCGACAGCTACAATCAGCCCCAGCATTTT. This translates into CASTHLDSYNQPQHF.

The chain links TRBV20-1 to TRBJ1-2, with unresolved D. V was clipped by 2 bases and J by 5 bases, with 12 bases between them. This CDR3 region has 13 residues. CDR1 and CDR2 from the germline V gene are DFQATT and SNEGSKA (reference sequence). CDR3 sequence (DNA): TGCAGTGCTAGAATTGGGGAAGGTTATGGCTACACCTTC. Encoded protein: CSARIGEGYGYTF.

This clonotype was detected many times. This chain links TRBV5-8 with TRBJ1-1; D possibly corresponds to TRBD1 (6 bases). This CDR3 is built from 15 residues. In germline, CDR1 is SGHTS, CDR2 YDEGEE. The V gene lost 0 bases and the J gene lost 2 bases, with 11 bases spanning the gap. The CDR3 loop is CASSLAGTTNTEAFF. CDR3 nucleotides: TGTGCCAGCAGCTTGGCCGGGACAACAAACACTGAAGCTTTCTTT.

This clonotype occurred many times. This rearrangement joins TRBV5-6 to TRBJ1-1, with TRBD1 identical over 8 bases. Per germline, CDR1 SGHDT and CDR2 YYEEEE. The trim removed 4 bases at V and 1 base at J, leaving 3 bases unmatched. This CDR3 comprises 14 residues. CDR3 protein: CASSITGGNTEAFF. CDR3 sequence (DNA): TGTGCCAGCAGCATTACAGGGGGGAACACTGAAGCTTTCTTT.

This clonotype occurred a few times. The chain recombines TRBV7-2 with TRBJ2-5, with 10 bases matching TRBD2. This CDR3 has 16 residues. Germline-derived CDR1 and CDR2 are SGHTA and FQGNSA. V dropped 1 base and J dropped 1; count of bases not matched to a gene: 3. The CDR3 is CASSLGVAGGQETQYF. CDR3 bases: TGTGCCAGCAGCTTAGGGGTAGCGGGGGGCCAAGAGACCCAGTACTTC.

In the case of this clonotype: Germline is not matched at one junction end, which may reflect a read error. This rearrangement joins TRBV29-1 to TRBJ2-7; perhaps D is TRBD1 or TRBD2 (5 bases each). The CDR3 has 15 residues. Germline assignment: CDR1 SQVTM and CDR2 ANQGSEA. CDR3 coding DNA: TGCGGCGTACTTGGGACCGAGCTTACGACCTACGAGCAGTACTTC. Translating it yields CGVLGTELTTYEQYF.

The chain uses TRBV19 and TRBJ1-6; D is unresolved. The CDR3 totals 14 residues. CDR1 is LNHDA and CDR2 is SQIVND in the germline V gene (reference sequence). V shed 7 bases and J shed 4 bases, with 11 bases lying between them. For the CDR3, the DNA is TGTGCCAGTAAGACCAGACCGTATAATTCACCCCTCCACTTT. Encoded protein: CASKTRPYNSPLHF.

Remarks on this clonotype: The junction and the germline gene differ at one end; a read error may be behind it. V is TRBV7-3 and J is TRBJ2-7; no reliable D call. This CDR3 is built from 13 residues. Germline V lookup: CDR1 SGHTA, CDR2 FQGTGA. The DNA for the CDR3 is TGTGCCAGCAGCTTTGGCGGTACCTACGAGCGGTACTTC. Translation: CASSFGGTYERYF.

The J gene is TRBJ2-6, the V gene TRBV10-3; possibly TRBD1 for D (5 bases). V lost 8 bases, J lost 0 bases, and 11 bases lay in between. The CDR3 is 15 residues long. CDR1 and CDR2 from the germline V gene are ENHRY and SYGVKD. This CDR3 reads CAIGAGSSGANVLTF. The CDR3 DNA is TGTGCCATCGGGGCAGGTAGCTCTGGGGCCAACGTCCTGACTTTC.

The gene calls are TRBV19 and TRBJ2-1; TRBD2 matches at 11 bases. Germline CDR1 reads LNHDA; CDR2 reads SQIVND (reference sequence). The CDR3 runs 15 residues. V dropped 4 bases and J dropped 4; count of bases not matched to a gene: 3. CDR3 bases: TGTGCCAGTAGTACAGGGACTAGCGGTTACAATGAGCAGTTCTTC. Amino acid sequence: CASSTGTSGYNEQFF.

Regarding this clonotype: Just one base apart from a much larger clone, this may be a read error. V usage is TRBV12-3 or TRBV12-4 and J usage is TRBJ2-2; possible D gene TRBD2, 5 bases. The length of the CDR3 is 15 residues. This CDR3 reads CASSFVDSYTGELLF. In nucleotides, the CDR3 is TGTGCCAGCAGTTTTGTGGATTCCTACACCGGGGAGCTGCTTTTT.

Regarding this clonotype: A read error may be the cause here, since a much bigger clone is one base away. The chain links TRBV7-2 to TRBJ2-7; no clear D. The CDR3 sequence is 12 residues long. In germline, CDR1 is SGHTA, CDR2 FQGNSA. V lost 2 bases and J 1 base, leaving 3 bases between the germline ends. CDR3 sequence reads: CASSLKSYEQYF. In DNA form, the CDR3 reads TGTGCCAGCAGCTTAAAGTCCTACGAGCAGTACTTC.

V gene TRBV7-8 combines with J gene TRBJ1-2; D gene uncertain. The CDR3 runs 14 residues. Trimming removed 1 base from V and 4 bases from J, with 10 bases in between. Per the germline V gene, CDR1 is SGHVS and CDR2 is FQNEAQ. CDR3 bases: TGTGCCAGCAGCTTAGGTTTCGAACCCTATGGCTACACCTTC. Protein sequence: CASSLGFEPYGYTF.

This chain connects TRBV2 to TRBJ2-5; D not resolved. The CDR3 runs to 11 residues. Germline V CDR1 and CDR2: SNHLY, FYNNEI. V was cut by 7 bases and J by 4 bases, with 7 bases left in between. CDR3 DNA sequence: TGTGCCAGCACCGACCGAGAGACCCAGTACTTC. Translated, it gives CASTDRETQYF.

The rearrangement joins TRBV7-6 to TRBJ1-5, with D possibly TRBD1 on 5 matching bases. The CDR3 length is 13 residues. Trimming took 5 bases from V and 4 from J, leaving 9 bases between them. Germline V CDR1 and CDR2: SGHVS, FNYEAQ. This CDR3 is CASSPQENQPQHF. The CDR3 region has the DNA TGTGCCAGCAGCCCACAGGAGAATCAGCCCCAGCATTTT.

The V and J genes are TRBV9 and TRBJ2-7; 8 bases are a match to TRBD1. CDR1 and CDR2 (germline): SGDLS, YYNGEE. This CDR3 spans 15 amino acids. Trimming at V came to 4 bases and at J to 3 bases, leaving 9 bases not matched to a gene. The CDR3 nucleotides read TGTGCCAGCAGCCAAGGGTTGACAGGGGTCTACGAGCAGTACTTC. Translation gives CASSQGLTGVYEQYF.

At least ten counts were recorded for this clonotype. The CDR3 loop is CASSRHRRTDLNYGYTF. The CDR3 region has the DNA TGTGCCAGCAGCCGACATCGACGGACAGATCTTAACTATGGCTACACCTTC. The chain links TRBV5-6 to TRBJ1-2, with a weak D call TRBD1 (6 bases). Trimming pared 4 bases from V and 1 base from J, leaving 20 bases between. CDR3 size: 17 residues. Germline CDR1 reads SGHDT; CDR2 reads YYEEEE. The whole variable domain, filled in from reference TRBV5-6 and TRBJ1-2, reads DAGVTQSPTHLIKTRGQQVTLRCSPKSGHDTVSWYQQALGQGPQFIFQYYEEEERQRGNFPDRFSGHQFPNYSSELNVNALLLGDSALYLCASSRHRRTDLNYGYTFGSGTRLTVV.

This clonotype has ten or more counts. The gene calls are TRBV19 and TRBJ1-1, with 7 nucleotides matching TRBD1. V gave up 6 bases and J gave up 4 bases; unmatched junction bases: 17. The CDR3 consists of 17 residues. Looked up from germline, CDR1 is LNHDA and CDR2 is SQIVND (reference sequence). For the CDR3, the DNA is TGTGCCAGTAGCGACCTCACCGGGACAGCACTCAGCACTGAAGCTTTCTTT. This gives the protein CASSDLTGTALSTEAFF.

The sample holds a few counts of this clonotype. The CDR3 bases are TGTGCCAGCAGTTTTCAGGCGACAGGGATCGAGCAGTACTTC. This encodes CASSFQATGIEQYF. The rearrangement links TRBV27 to TRBJ2-7, with 7 bases fitting TRBD1. With 3 bases clipped from V and 6 bases from J, the junction kept 8 bases outside the gene matches. This CDR3 comprises 14 residues. In germline, CDR1 is MNHEY, CDR2 SMNVEV (reference sequence).

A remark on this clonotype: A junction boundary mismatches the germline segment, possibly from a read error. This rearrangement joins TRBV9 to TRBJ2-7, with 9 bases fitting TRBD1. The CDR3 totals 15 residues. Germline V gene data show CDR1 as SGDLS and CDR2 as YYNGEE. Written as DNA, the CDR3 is TGTGCCAGCAGCGTAGCATGGACAGGGGACTACGAGCGGTACTTC. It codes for CASSVAWTGDYERYF.

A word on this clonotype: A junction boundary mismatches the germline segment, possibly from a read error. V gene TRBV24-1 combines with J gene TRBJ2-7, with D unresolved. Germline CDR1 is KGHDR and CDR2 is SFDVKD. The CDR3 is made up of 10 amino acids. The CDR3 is CATSASEQYF. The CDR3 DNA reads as TGTGCCACGAGTGCCTCAGAGCAGTACTTC.

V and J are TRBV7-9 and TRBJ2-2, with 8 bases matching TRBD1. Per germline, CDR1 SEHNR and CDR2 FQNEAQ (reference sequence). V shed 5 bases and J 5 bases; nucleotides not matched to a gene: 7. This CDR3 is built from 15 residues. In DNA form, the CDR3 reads TGTGCCAGCAGCCTCCGGGACAGGTTAACCGGGGAGCTGTTTTTT. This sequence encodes CASSLRDRLTGELFF.

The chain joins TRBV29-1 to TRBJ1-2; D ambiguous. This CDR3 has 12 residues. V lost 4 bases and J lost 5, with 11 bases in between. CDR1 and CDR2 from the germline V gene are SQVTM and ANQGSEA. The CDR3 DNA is TGCAGCGTTGCTATACCGAGTTATGGCTACACCTTC. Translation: CSVAIPSYGYTF.

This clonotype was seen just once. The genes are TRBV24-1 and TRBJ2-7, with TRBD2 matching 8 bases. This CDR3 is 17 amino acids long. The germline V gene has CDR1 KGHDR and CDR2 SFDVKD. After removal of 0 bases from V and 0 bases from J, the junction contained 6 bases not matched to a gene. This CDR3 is CATSDLRVLADSYEQYF. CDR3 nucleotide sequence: TGTGCCACCAGTGATTTGCGAGTACTAGCGGACTCCTACGAGCAGTACTTC.